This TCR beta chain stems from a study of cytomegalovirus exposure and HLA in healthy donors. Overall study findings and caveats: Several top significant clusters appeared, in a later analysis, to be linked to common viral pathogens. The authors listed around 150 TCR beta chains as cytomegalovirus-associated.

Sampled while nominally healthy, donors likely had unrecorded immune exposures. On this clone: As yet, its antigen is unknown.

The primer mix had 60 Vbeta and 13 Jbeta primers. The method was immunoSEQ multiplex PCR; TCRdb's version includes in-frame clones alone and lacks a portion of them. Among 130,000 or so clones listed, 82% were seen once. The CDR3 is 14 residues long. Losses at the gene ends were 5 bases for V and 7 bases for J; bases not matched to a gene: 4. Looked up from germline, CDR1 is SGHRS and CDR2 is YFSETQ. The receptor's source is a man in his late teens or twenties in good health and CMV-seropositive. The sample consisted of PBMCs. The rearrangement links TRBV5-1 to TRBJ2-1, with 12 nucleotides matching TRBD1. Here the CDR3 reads CASRGQGAVNEQFF. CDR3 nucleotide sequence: TGCGCCAGCAGGGGACAGGGGGCAGTGAATGAGCAGTTCTTC.